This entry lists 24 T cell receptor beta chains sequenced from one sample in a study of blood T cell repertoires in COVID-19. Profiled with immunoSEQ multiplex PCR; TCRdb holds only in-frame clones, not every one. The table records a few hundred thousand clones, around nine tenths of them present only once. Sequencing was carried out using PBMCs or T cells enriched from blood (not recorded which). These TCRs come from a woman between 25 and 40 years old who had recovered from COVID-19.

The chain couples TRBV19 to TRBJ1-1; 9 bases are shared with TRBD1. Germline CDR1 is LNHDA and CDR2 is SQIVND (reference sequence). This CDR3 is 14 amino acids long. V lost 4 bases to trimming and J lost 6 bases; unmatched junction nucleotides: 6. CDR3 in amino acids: CASSKQGASAEAFF. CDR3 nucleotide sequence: TGTGCCAGTAGTAAACAGGGGGCGTCCGCTGAAGCTTTCTTT.

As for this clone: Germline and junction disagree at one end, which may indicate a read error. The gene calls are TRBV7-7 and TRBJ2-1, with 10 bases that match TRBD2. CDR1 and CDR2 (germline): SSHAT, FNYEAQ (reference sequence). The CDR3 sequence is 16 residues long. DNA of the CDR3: TGTGCTAGCAGCTTAGTCCTAGCGGGAGCTTACAATGAGCAGTTCTTC. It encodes CASSLVLAGAYNEQFF.

CDR3 bases: TGTGCCAGCTCACCCCCGGGGGACAATGAGCAGTTCTTC. It codes for CASSPPGDNEQFF. This chain uses TRBV18 with TRBJ2-1, with a tentative D call TRBD2 (6 bases). Between the trimmed V and J ends, which lost 3 bases and 5 bases, there was a span of 8 bases. The CDR3 is 13 amino acids. Germline V gene lookup returns CDR1 KGHSH and CDR2 LQKENI.

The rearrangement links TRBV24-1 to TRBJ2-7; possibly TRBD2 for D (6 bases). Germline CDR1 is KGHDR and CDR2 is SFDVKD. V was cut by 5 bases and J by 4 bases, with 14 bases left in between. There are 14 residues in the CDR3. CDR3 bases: TGTGCCACCAGTGGGGGCGGGACCATTTACGAGCAGTACTTC. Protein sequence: CATSGGGTIYEQYF.

CDR3 DNA sequence: TGTGCCAGCAGCGCACAATTCCGGGACATTCTTGCAGATACGCAGTATTTT. It codes for CASSAQFRDILADTQYF. This sequence joins TRBV9 and TRBJ2-3; tentative D call: TRBD1 (6 bases). Germline V gene sequence: CDR1 SGDLS, CDR2 YYNGEE. The CDR3 loop spans 17 amino acids. With 3 bases removed from V and 4 bases from J, the gap between germline ends came to 21 bases.

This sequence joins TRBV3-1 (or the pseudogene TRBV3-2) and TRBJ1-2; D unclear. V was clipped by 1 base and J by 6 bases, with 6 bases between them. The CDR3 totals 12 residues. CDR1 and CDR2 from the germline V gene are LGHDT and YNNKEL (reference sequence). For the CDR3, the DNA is TGTGCCAGCAGCCAAGGCTACGATGGCTACACCTTC. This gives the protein CASSQGYDGYTF.

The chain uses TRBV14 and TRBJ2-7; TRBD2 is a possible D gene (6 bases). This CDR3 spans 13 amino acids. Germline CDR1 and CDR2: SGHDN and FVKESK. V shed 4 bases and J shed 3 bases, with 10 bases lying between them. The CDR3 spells CASSLGGYYEQYF. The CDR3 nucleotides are TGTGCCAGCAGCCTAGGAGGGTACTACGAGCAGTACTTC.

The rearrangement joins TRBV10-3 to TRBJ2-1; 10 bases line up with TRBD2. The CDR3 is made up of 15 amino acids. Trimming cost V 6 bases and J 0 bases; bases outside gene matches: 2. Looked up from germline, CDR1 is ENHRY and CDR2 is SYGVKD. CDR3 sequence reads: CAISSSGSSYNEQFF. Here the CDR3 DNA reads TGTGCCATCAGCTCTAGCGGGAGCTCCTACAATGAGCAGTTCTTC.

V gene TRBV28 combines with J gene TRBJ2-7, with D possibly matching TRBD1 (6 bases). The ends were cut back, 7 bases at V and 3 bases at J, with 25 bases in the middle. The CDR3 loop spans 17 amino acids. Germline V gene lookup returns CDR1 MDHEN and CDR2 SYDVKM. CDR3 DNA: TGTGCCAGCATCTCCTCGCGGGTGGGGACACCAGGCTACGAGCAGTACTTC. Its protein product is CASISSRVGTPGYEQYF. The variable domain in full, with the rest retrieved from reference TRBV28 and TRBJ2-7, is DVKVTQSSRYLVKRTGEKVFLECVQDMDHENMFWYRQDPGLGLRLIYFSYDVKMKEKGDIPEGYSVSREKKERFSLILESASTNQTSMYLCASISSRVGTPGYEQYFGPGTRLTVT.

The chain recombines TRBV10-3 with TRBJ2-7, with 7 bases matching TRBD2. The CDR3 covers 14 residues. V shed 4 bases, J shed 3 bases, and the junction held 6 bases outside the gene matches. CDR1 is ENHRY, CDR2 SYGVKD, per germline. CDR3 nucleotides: TGTGCCATCAGTGCTAGCGGACTAGACTACGAGCAGTACTTC. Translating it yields CAISASGLDYEQYF.

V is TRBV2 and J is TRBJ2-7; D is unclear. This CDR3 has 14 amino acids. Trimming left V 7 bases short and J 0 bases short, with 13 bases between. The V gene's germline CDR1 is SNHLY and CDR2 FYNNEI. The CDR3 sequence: CASKFERSSYEQYF. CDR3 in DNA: TGTGCCAGCAAATTTGAAAGGAGCTCCTACGAGCAGTACTTC.

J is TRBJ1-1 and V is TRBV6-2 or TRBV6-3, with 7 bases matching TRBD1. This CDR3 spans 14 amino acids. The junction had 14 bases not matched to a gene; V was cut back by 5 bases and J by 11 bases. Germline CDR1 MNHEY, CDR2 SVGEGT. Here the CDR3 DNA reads TGTGCCAGCAGTCCCGGACAGGTCGAAACGGAGGCTTTCTTT. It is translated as CASSPGQVETEAFF.

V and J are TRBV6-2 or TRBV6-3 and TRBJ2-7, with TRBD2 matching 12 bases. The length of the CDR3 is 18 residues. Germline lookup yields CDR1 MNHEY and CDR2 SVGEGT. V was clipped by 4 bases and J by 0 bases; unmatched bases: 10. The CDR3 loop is CASSSSSGRAVSSYEQYF. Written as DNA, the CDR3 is TGTGCCAGCAGTTCGTCTAGCGGGAGGGCCGTAAGCTCCTACGAGCAGTACTTC.

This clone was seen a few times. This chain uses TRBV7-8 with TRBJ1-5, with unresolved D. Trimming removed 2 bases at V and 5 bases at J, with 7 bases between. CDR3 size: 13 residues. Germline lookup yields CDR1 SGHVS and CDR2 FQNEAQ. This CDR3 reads CASSLSRHQPQHF. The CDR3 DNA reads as TGTGCCAGCAGCTTAAGCAGGCATCAGCCCCAGCATTTT.

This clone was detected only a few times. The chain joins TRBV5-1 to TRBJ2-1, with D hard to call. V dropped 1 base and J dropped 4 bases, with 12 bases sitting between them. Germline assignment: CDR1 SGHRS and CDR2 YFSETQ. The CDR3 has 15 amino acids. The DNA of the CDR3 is TGCGCCAGCAGCTTGCTTCCGGGTGGATACAATGAGCAGTTCTTC. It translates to CASSLLPGGYNEQFF.

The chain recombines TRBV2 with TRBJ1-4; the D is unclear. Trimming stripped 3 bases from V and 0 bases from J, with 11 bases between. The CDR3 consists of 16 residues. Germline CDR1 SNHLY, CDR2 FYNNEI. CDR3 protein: CASSDHPGSTNEKLFF. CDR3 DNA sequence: TGTGCCAGCAGTGACCACCCCGGGTCAACTAATGAAAAACTGTTTTTT.

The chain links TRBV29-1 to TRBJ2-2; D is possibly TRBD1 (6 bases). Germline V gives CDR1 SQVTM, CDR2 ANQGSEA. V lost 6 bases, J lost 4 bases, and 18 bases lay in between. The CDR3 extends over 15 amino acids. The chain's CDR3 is CSVTRDTGSTGELFF. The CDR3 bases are TGCAGCGTAACTCGTGATACAGGGTCCACCGGGGAGCTGTTTTTT.

CDR3 coding DNA: TGTGCCAGCAGCCGGACCGGGACTACCGCCAGCATTCAGTACTTC. Amino acid sequence: CASSRTGTTASIQYF. The chain combines TRBV6-5 with TRBJ2-4; 7 nucleotides line up with TRBD2. J lost 9 bases, V lost 6 bases, and 14 bases had no gene match. The CDR3 spans 15 residues. Germline V CDR1 and CDR2: MNHEY, SVGAGI.

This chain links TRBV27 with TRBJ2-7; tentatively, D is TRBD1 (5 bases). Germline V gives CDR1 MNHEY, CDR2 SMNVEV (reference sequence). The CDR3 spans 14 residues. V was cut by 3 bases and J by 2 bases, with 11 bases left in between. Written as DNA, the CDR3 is TGTGCCAGCAGTTTTGACAGATCCACCTACGAGCAGTACTTC. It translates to CASSFDRSTYEQYF.

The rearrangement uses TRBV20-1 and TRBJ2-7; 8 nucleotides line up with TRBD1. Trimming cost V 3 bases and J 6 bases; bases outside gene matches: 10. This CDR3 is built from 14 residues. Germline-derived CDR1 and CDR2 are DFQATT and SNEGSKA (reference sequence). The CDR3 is CSASPRGQALEQYF. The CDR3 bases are TGCAGTGCTAGTCCCAGGGGGCAGGCCCTCGAGCAGTACTTC.

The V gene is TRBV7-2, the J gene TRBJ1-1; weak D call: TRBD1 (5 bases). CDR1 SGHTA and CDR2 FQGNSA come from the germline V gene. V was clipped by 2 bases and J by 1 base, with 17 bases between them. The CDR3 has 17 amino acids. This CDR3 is CASSLKGAGLANTEAFF. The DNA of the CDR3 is TGTGCCAGCAGCTTAAAAGGGGCGGGACTTGCGAACACTGAAGCTTTCTTT.

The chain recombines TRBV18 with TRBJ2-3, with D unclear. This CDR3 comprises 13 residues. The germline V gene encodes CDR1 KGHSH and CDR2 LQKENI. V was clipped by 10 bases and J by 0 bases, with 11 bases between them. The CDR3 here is CATIASSTDTQYF. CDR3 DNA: TGTGCCACCATCGCAAGCAGCACAGATACGCAGTATTTT.

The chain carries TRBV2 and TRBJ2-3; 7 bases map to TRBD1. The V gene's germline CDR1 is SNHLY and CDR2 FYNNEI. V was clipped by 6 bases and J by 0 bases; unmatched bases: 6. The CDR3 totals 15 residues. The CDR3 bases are TGTGCCAGCAGCGAGACAGGGCACAGCACAGATACGCAGTATTTT. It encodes CASSETGHSTDTQYF.

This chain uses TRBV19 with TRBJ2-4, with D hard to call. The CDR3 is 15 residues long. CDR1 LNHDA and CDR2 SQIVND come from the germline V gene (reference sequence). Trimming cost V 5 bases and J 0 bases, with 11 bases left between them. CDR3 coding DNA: TGTGCCAGTAGTGCGCCCTCCCTAGCCAAAAACATTCAGTACTTC. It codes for CASSAPSLAKNIQYF.